This T cell receptor (beta chain) was captured in a study of blood T cell repertoires in COVID-19. Background on the study: In each case, the material was cDNA or gDNA derived from T cells, B-cell-depleted T cells, or PBMCs.

V shed 4 bases and J shed 3 bases, with 19 bases lying between them. Germline loops: CDR1 MGHRA, CDR2 YSYEKL. This CDR3 is built from 17 residues. This clone showed up just once. In Seattle, patients joined the study during active infection and were tracked longitudinally. Per the study methods: The authors estimated nucleated cell counts from reference gene primer amplification. Assay: immunoSEQ multiplex PCR; the TCRdb copy retains only in-frame clones and omits some. V, J and clone size reflect that table, while D and trimming were determined from the DNA. This repertoire shows about 320,000 clones, under 90% found once; its top ten account for more than 9.5%.

V is TRBV4-1 and J is TRBJ1-5; possibly TRBD1 for D (6 bases). This sequence was found in a woman under 40 with COVID-19, enrolled during active disease. Sample: peripheral blood. The CDR3 loop is CASSPNIGQSINQPQHF. In DNA, the CDR3 is TGCGCCAGCAGCCCGAACATCGGACAGTCGATCAATCAGCCCCAGCATTTT.